Described below is a single TCR beta chain sequence and its context. The data are from a study of shared T cell receptors in the human thymus. Using immunoSEQ multiplex PCR, the repertoire was profiled, and TCRdb retains in-frame clones only, with some absent. The sample contains about 400,000 clones, 95% of which appear only once. This TCR was recovered from a human donor. Specimen: thymocytes.

CDR3 sequence reads: CATSYQAGYNEQFF. The CDR3 DNA reads as TGTGCCACCAGTTACCAGGCGGGCTACAATGAGCAGTTCTTC. The gene calls are TRBV15 and TRBJ2-1, with D tentatively TRBD2 (5 bases). Trimming removed 6 bases at V and 3 bases at J, with 12 bases between. The germline CDR1 and CDR2 sequences are LNHNV and YYDKDF (reference sequence). The CDR3 is 14 residues long.